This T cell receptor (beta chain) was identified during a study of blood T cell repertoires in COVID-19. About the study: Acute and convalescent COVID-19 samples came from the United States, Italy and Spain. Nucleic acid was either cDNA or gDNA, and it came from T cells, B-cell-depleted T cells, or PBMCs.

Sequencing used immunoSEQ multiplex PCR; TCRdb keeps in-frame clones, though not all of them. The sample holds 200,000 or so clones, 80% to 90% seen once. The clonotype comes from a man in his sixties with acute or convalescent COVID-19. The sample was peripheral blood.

DNA of the CDR3: TGTGCCAGCAAGGAGGGGCCGGCTGAAGCTTTCTTT. The encoded protein is CASKEGPAEAFF. The rearrangement uses TRBV2 and TRBJ1-1, with a weak D call TRBD1 (5 bases). The V end lost 7 bases, the J end lost 6 bases, and 12 bases lay between the germline ends. Germline CDR1 is SNHLY and CDR2 is FYNNEI. The CDR3 spans 12 residues.